This T cell receptor beta chain comes out of a study of blood T cell repertoires in COVID-19. Data came from immunoSEQ multiplex PCR; TCRdb stores just in-frame clones and leaves some out. Of about 400,000 clones listed, 86% are singletons. The CDR3 loop spans 15 amino acids. The germline V gene encodes CDR1 SEHNR and CDR2 FQNEAQ (reference sequence). The ends lost 7 bases at V and 3 bases at J; junction bases unmatched: 7. The chain joins TRBV7-9 to TRBJ2-1, with 9 bases identical to TRBD2. Sequenced sample: peripheral blood. This TCR came from a woman in her thirties with active or convalescent COVID-19. The CDR3 protein is CASNLPSGVYNEQFF. DNA for the CDR3: TGTGCCAGCAATCTGCCTAGCGGGGTCTACAATGAGCAGTTCTTC.